In this sample, the clone carrying this TCR beta chain turned up many times. TCRdb independently ran MiXCR on the RT-PCR reads; one entry per CDR3 protein. Seen here are about 960,000 distinct CDR3 sequences, about a sixth observed once, and the top ten hold approximately 5.9%. The data are from a study of patients and donors after allogeneic stem cell transplantation. This CDR3 spans 15 amino acids. Germline CDR1 SEHNR, CDR2 FQNEAQ (reference sequence). Trimming took off 5 bases at V and 0 bases at J, with 12 bases between the two ends. This TCR came from a human donor who was either an allogeneic HSCT recipient or a stem cell or donor lymphocyte infusion donor (not recorded which). It is not recorded whose cells these are; they may come from a transplant donor. The chain carries TRBV7-9 and TRBJ2-3, with D possibly TRBD2 on 5 matching bases. The material sequenced was blood, either unsorted or a sorted T cell fraction (not recorded which). This chain's CDR3 is CASSLGSRSTDTQYF. DNA of the CDR3: TGTGCCAGCAGCCTAGGGAGTCGAAGCACAGATACGCAGTATTTT.